Given below is one T cell receptor (beta chain) in context. The target of this receptor is not known. Per-base quality was not reported, and no clone a single base away is much larger than it. Sequencing was performed on an Illumina HiSeq 2500. Quantitative 5'-RACE with molecular barcodes was used to prepare TCR beta libraries. As for the authors' bioinformatics: Disease-linked TCR variants were identified with a new computational method built on a probabilistic model of VDJ rearrangement. TCRdb redid the processing of the public reads, applying fastp at Q25 and MiXCR, and retained in-frame beta chains. Entries that share a CDR3 protein sequence are merged under the most common genes and DNA. It is TCRdb's table, rather than the study itself, that gives the V and J calls and clone size. The sample yields about 450,000 distinct CDR3 sequences; around 26% were counted once. The top ten hold 0.89% of the sample.

The sample is drawn from a study of CD8 T cells in ankylosing spondylitis (dated by TCRdb to about 2017). For the study in its entirety: The study set out to find disease-linked TCR variants by profiling T cell receptor beta repertoires in ankylosing spondylitis patients and healthy donors. In total, the full study cohort was made up of 108 healthy donors and 25 or so ankylosing spondylitis patients. Peripheral blood samples were taken, and synovial fluid was additionally collected from ankylosing spondylitis patients. Beyond this particular receptor, the publication reports: Some motif variants had previously been reported in the synovial fluid and blood of reactive arthritis patients, which suggests shared mechanisms of disease initiation. A TCR beta motif of eight highly homologous amino acid variants appeared characteristic of blood from ankylosing spondylitis patients. A CD8+ phenotype was shown by the disease-linked clones, which were found at relatively low frequencies in peripheral blood. The disease-linked clones were reported to be significantly enriched in matched synovial fluid samples from ankylosing spondylitis patients.

The CDR3, cysteine through phenylalanine, is 15 amino acids long. Of the read, only the CDR3 DNA is kept; its 45 bases are in frame from base 1. Trimming takes 7 bases off V and 4 bases off J; junction bases not matched to a gene: 8. CDR1 is given as MNHNS and CDR2 as SASEGT, both from the germline V gene. The chain uses TRBV6-1 and TRBJ2-1, and 9 junction bases match TRBD2. The TCR originated in a male donor with ankylosing spondylitis. The sequencing sample was made of blood, either unsorted or a sorted T cell fraction (not recorded which). In nucleotide form, the sequence is TGTGCCAGCACCGAGGGGAGCGGGAGGTACAATGAGCAGTTCTTC. Its protein reads: CASTEGSGRYNEQFF.